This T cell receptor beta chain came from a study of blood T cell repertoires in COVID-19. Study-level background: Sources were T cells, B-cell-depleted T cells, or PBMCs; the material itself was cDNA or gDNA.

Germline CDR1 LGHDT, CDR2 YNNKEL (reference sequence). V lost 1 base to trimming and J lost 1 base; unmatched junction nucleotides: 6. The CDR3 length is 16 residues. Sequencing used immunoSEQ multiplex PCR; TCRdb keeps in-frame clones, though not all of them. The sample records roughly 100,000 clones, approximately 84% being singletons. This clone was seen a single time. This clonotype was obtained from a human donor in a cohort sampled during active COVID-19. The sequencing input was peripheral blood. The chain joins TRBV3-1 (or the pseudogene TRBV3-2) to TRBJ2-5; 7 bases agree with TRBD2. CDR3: CASSQGSSGAQETQYF. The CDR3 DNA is TGTGCCAGCAGCCAAGGGTCAAGCGGGGCCCAAGAGACCCAGTACTTC.